This T cell receptor beta chain stems from a study of blood T cell repertoires in COVID-19. Study-wide background: Acute and convalescent COVID-19 specimens originated in the United States, Italy and Spain.

TCRdb's copy holds only in-frame clones and misses some; the assay was immunoSEQ multiplex PCR. This table has around 150,000 clones, 85% to 90% appearing once. This study enrolled people aged 18 to 89 from roughly 24 US geographic areas. Membership in each cohort depended on participant-reported clinical history. CDR1 SGHAT and CDR2 FQNNGV come from the germline V gene. The V and J ends lost 10 bases and 8 bases respectively, with 20 bases between them. There are 13 residues in the CDR3. V is TRBV11-2 and J is TRBJ1-1; D is unclear. Sample: PBMCs or T cells enriched from blood (not recorded which). This TCR came from a woman between 50 and 59 years old who had recovered from COVID-19. The CDR3 DNA sequence: TGTGCCACCTCGGAGACTGCCGGTGTAGAAGCTTTCTTT. Translated: CATSETAGVEAFF.